The sequence of this T cell receptor beta chain was determined in a study of blood T cell repertoires in COVID-19. About the research overall: The United States, Italy and Spain were the sources of the acute and convalescent COVID-19 samples.

Between the trimmed V and J ends, which lost 4 bases and 0 bases, there was a span of 13 bases. CDR3 length equals 15 residues. CDR1 and CDR2 from the germline V gene are MGHRA and YSYEKL. Authors' processing steps: Estimated nucleated cell counts came from reference gene primer amplification. Data came from immunoSEQ multiplex PCR; TCRdb stores just in-frame clones and leaves some out. Clonal size and the V and J genes are those of that table, whereas D and trimming came from the DNA. The sample includes roughly 100,000 clones, almost 80% seen only once; the top ten take over 7.5%. This receptor was taken from a man aged 60 to 75 with active or convalescent COVID-19. Sequenced sample: peripheral blood. The chain is built from TRBV4-1 and TRBJ2-7; D may be TRBD1 (6 bases). The CDR3 loop is CASSRGGQSSYEQYF. The CDR3 region has the DNA TGCGCCAGCAGCCGCGGAGGACAGAGCTCCTACGAGCAGTACTTC.